Presented here are 32 T cell receptor beta chains from one specimen sequenced in a study of cytomegalovirus exposure and HLA in healthy donors. PCR used 60 Vbeta primers and 13 Jbeta primers. The protocol was immunoSEQ multiplex PCR, while the TCRdb copy is restricted to in-frame clones and leaves out a portion. The sample shows over 150,000 clones, more than 80% of them seen only once. Material for sequencing was PBMCs. The receptors originated from a boy between 5 and 17 years old in good health and CMV-seronegative.

The rearrangement links TRBV11-3 to TRBJ1-1; D gene unclear. The CDR3 totals 11 residues. Trimming shortened V by 5 bases and J by 7 bases, and 8 bases separated the two germline ends. Per the germline V gene, CDR1 is SGHNT and CDR2 is YENEEA. CDR3 sequence (DNA): TGTGCCAGCAGCCGAGAGCGTGAAGCTTTCTTT. It specifies CASSREREAFF.

This clone was observed a handful of times. V is TRBV19 and J is TRBJ1-1; perhaps TRBD1 as D (5 bases). V gave up 5 bases and J gave up 3 bases, with 13 bases separating them. This CDR3 comprises 14 residues. Germline CDR1 and CDR2: LNHDA and SQIVND (reference sequence). The CDR3 region has the DNA TGTGCCAGTAGTCCGCGGGACGAAGACACTGAAGCTTTCTTT. Translating it yields CASSPRDEDTEAFF.

The chain combines TRBV4-2 with TRBJ1-2, with TRBD1 identical over 10 bases. The V gene's germline CDR1 is LGHNA and CDR2 YNFKEQ. There are 15 residues in the CDR3. Trimming removed 4 bases from V and 6 bases from J; junction bases left unmatched: 8. The CDR3, as DNA: TGTGCCAGCAGCCTCCAGACAGGGGGCCTGGATGGCTACACCTTC. This codes for CASSLQTGGLDGYTF.

V and J are TRBV7-9 and TRBJ2-2; no definite D call. Per germline, CDR1 SEHNR and CDR2 FQNEAQ (reference sequence). V dropped 2 bases and J dropped 2 bases, with 12 bases sitting between them. The length of the CDR3 is 16 residues. CDR3 protein: CASSLFGMINTGELFF. The CDR3 DNA follows: TGTGCCAGCAGCTTATTTGGCATGATAAACACCGGGGAGCTGTTTTTT. Together with reference TRBV7-9 and TRBJ2-2, the CDR3 gives the full variable domain: DTGVSQNPRHKITKRGQNVTFRCDPISEHNRLYWYRQTLGQGPEFLTYFQNEAQLEKSRLLSDRFSAERPKGSFSTLEIQRTEQGDSAMYLCASSLFGMINTGELFFGEGSRLTVL.

CDR3 loop: CASRPRQGSNQPQHF. CDR3 in DNA: TGTGCCAGCAGACCTAGACAGGGGAGCAATCAGCCCCAGCATTTT. This chain connects TRBV6-1 to TRBJ1-5; 8 bases match TRBD1. The CDR3 contains 15 residues. The germline CDR1 and CDR2 sequences are MNHNS and SASEGT. J gave up 1 base and V 6 bases, and 5 bases lay outside the gene matches.

This chain links TRBV29-1 with TRBJ1-1, with 7 bases aligning to TRBD1. The CDR3 consists of 16 residues. Germline V gene data show CDR1 as SQVTM and CDR2 as ANQGSEA. V dropped 4 bases and J dropped 0; count of bases not matched to a gene: 11. As DNA, the CDR3 is TGCAGCGTTGCTGTCGTGATGGGACAGTTGAACACTGAAGCTTTCTTT. It is translated as CSVAVVMGQLNTEAFF.

This clone was picked up one time. This chain uses TRBV5-6 with TRBJ1-5, with 7 bases matching TRBD1. This CDR3 spans 15 amino acids. The V gene end was trimmed by 4 bases and the J gene end by 0 bases; junction bases not matched to a gene: 4. CDR1 SGHDT and CDR2 YYEEEE come from the germline V gene. The CDR3 DNA follows: TGTGCCAGCAGCAAAACAGGGGATAGCAATCAGCCCCAGCATTTT. Protein sequence: CASSKTGDSNQPQHF.

This chain uses TRBV6-5 with TRBJ1-1; a possible D gene is TRBD1 (5 bases). V lost 5 bases, J lost 5 bases, and 15 bases lay in between. The CDR3 consists of 14 residues. Germline V gives CDR1 MNHEY, CDR2 SVGAGI. In nucleotides, the CDR3 is TGTGCCAGCAGTATGACAGAGGTTGCAACTGAAGCTTTCTTT. As protein: CASSMTEVATEAFF.

The chain couples TRBV5-4 to TRBJ1-1; D uncertain. Germline CDR1 and CDR2: SGHNT and YYREEE (reference sequence). The CDR3 has 16 amino acids. The V and J ends lost 0 bases and 1 base respectively, with 13 bases between them. CDR3 loop: CASSLEPGSANTEAFF. The CDR3 DNA reads as TGTGCCAGCAGCTTGGAACCGGGGTCAGCGAACACTGAAGCTTTCTTT. The complete variable domain, with remaining parts taken from reference TRBV5-4 and TRBJ1-1, reads ETGVTQSPTHLIKTRGQQVTLRCSSQSGHNTVSWYQQALGQGPQFIFQYYREEENGRGNFPPRFSGLQFPNYSSELNVNALELDDSALYLCASSLEPGSANTEAFFGQGTRLTVV.

As DNA, the CDR3 is TGTGCCAGCAGTTACCAGGTCATGAACACTGAAGCTTTCTTT. Amino acids: CASSYQVMNTEAFF. The rearrangement links TRBV6-5 to TRBJ1-1; D is unclear. CDR3 length: 14 residues. V lost 2 bases, J lost 0 bases, and 7 bases lay in between. Looked up from germline, CDR1 is MNHEY and CDR2 is SVGAGI.

V gene TRBV19 combines with J gene TRBJ1-1, with D possibly matching TRBD1 (5 bases). The CDR3 length is 15 residues. Germline V gene data show CDR1 as LNHDA and CDR2 as SQIVND (reference sequence). The ends were cut back, 7 bases at V and 2 bases at J, with 17 bases in the middle. The CDR3 region is CASTPTVSTNTEAFF. The CDR3 DNA reads as TGTGCCAGTACCCCGACAGTCTCGACCAACACTGAAGCTTTCTTT.

The chain has TRBV11-3 and TRBJ2-7; D is unclear. With 3 bases removed from V and 1 base from J, the gap between germline ends came to 13 bases. Germline V CDR1 and CDR2: SGHNT, YENEEA. The CDR3 spans 15 residues. The CDR3 loop reads CASSFRGGESYEQYF. The CDR3 DNA sequence: TGTGCCAGCAGCTTTCGAGGCGGAGAATCCTACGAGCAGTACTTC.

This clone occurred a few times. V usage is TRBV11-1 and J usage is TRBJ2-7, with TRBD1 identical over 9 bases. V gave up 5 bases and J gave up 2 bases; unmatched junction bases: 10. Germline V CDR1 and CDR2: SGHAT, FQDESV (reference sequence). CDR3 length: 16 amino acids. CDR3 nucleotide sequence: TGTGCCAGCAGCCGCGGGACAGGGATTGGTACCTACGAGCAGTACTTC. Translated: CASSRGTGIGTYEQYF. The variable domain in full, with the rest retrieved from reference TRBV11-1 and TRBJ2-7, is EAEVAQSPRYKITEKSQAVAFWCDPISGHATLYWYRQILGQGPELLVQFQDESVVDDSQLPKDRFSAERLKGVDSTLKIQPAELGDSAMYLCASSRGTGIGTYEQYFGPGTRLTVT.

This chain uses TRBV13 with TRBJ2-2; TRBD1 aligns across 10 bases. Trimming cost V 6 bases and J 4 bases; bases outside gene matches: 8. The germline V gene has CDR1 PRHDT and CDR2 FYEKMQ (reference sequence). The CDR3 is 16 residues long. The DNA for the CDR3 is TGTGCCAGCAGTACAGGACAGGGGGGAGGCACCGGGGAGCTGTTTTTT. As protein: CASSTGQGGGTGELFF.

V is TRBV7-3 and J is TRBJ1-1; D may be TRBD1 (5 bases). Trimming stripped 5 bases from V and 4 bases from J, with 20 bases between. The CDR3 sequence is 16 residues long. Per the germline V gene, CDR1 is SGHTA and CDR2 is FQGTGA. CDR3 DNA sequence: TGTGCCAGCAGCCAAGAGGATGGAGGGGTGCGCACTGAAGCTTTCTTT. The encoded protein is CASSQEDGGVRTEAFF.

V usage is TRBV6-5 and J usage is TRBJ2-1; TRBD1 is a possible D gene (6 bases). CDR1 MNHEY and CDR2 SVGAGI come from the germline V gene. This CDR3 is 13 amino acids long. V lost 0 bases and J 15 bases, leaving 15 bases between the germline ends. The CDR3 DNA reads TGTGCCAGCAGTTACTCGAAGGCTAGGGGGATGTTCTTC. This codes for CASSYSKARGMFF.

J is TRBJ2-1 and V is TRBV4-2; TRBD2 matches 8 bases. Germline V gene data show CDR1 as LGHNA and CDR2 as YNFKEQ. The CDR3 sequence is 12 residues long. Unmatched junction bases numbered 1, after V lost 1 base and J lost 11 bases. Here the CDR3 DNA reads TGTGCCAGCAGCCAAGGACTAGCGAAGCAGTTCTTC. It is translated as CASSQGLAKQFF.

The J gene is TRBJ2-7, the V gene TRBV21-1; the table's D call TRBD1 went unverified against the DNA. TRBV21-1 is a documented pseudogene. The CDR3 contains 15 residues. This CDR3 is CASSGQTGVPDEQYF. The CDR3 region has the DNA TGTGCCAGCAGCGGCCAAACAGGGGTCCCCGACGAGCAGTACTTC.

The chain carries TRBV6-1 and TRBJ1-4; D unclear. The germline CDR1 and CDR2 sequences are MNHNS and SASEGT. The CDR3 consists of 15 residues. V lost 10 bases to trimming and J lost 2 bases, with 17 bases between them. The CDR3 DNA reads TGTGCCACACTCCTTGCCCGATGGACTAATGAAAAACTGTTTTTT. This translates into CATLLARWTNEKLFF.

The J gene is TRBJ2-7, the V gene TRBV21-1; TRBD1 reflects the table's D call only, with no check against the DNA. TRBV21-1 is shown as a pseudogene. There are 15 residues in the CDR3. For the CDR3, the DNA is TGTGCCAGCAGCAAAATTTTTTACAGGGGCAACGAGCAGTACTTC. Protein: CASSKIFYRGNEQYF.

The chain couples TRBV5-1 to TRBJ2-3; D call uncertain. This CDR3 has 14 amino acids. V was shortened by 4 bases and J by 4 bases, with 13 bases between the two germline ends. CDR1 and CDR2 (germline): SGHRS, YFSETQ. The DNA of the CDR3 is TGCGCCAGCAGCCGAACTCCAGGCTCAGATACGCAGTATTTT. It yields the protein CASSRTPGSDTQYF.

The chain combines TRBV7-2 with TRBJ1-3; D gene uncertain. V lost 2 bases and J 0 bases, leaving 8 bases between the germline ends. This CDR3 spans 15 amino acids. Germline V lookup: CDR1 SGHTA, CDR2 FQGNSA. Here the CDR3 reads CASSLTQVSGNTIYF. In DNA form, the CDR3 reads TGTGCCAGCAGCTTAACTCAGGTCTCTGGAAACACCATATATTTT.

This rearrangement joins TRBV5-1 to TRBJ1-4, with TRBD1 as a possible D gene (6 bases). Trimming removed 4 bases at V and 5 bases at J, with 9 bases between. Germline V gene sequence: CDR1 SGHRS, CDR2 YFSETQ. The CDR3 has 13 amino acids. This chain's CDR3 is CASSRGGNEKLFF. CDR3 DNA: TGCGCCAGCAGCCGAGGGGGAAATGAAAAACTGTTTTTT. The whole variable domain, remainder taken from reference TRBV5-1 and TRBJ1-4, is KAGVTQTPRYLIKTRGQQVTLSCSPISGHRSVSWYQQTPGQGLQFLFEYFSETQRNKGNFPGRFSGRQFSNSRSEMNVSTLELGDSALYLCASSRGGNEKLFFGSGTQLSVL.

This clone was seen only once. The chain employs TRBV7-3 and TRBJ2-1, with D possibly TRBD1 on 5 matching bases. CDR3 length equals 13 residues. The V gene lost 4 bases and the J gene lost 8 bases, with 12 bases spanning the gap. The germline gives CDR1 SGHTA, CDR2 FQGTGA. This CDR3 is CASSSSQGYEQFF. CDR3 in DNA: TGTGCCAGCAGCTCCTCGCAGGGCTATGAGCAGTTCTTC.

The chain links TRBV7-8 to TRBJ1-2; D not resolved. In germline, CDR1 is SGHVS, CDR2 FQNEAQ. The CDR3 loop spans 17 amino acids. Trimming pared 0 bases from V and 2 bases from J, leaving 16 bases between. The DNA for the CDR3 is TGTGCCAGCAGCTTAGCGAGGGAGCTTTTGGTAAACTATGGCTACACCTTC. It codes for CASSLARELLVNYGYTF.

The chain carries TRBV20-1 and TRBJ2-5; TRBD2 might be the D (6 bases). The J call may be mistaken, given a closer DNA end match to TRBJ2-7. The length of the CDR3 is 11 residues. Germline CDR1 DFQATT, CDR2 SNEGSKA (reference sequence). CDR3 residues: CSAGTRYEQYF. CDR3 nucleotide sequence: TGCAGTGCCGGGACTCGCTACGAGCAGTACTTC.

The DNA for the CDR3 is TGTGCCAGCAACGAGGTCGGACAGGGGGTCTATGGCTACACCTTC. Translation: CASNEVGQGVYGYTF. V is TRBV6-1 and J is TRBJ1-2; 10 bases map to TRBD1. The trim removed 7 bases at V and 4 bases at J, leaving 9 bases unmatched. There are 15 residues in the CDR3. Germline V gene data show CDR1 as MNHNS and CDR2 as SASEGT.

V is TRBV19 and J is TRBJ1-2; D is undetermined. The CDR3 totals 13 residues. Between the trimmed V and J ends, which lost 0 bases and 3 bases, there was a span of 5 bases. Germline loops: CDR1 LNHDA, CDR2 SQIVND (reference sequence). The CDR3 DNA reads as TGTGCCAGTAGTATAGACAGCGACTATGGCTACACCTTC. Protein sequence: CASSIDSDYGYTF.

This clone was picked up one time. The CDR3 DNA is TGTGCCAGTTTGGCGACAGGGAGCTCCTACAATGAGCAGTTCTTC. It encodes CASLATGSSYNEQFF. This chain connects TRBV4-2 to TRBJ2-1; 7 bases line up with TRBD1. CDR1 is LGHNA, CDR2 YNFKEQ, per germline. This CDR3 comprises 15 residues. The J segment lost 0 bases and the V segment lost 9 bases, leaving 8 bases of the junction unmatched.

This chain's CDR3 is CASSGLAGGGEQFF. In DNA, the CDR3 is TGTGCCAGCAGCGGACTAGCGGGAGGGGGCGAGCAGTTCTTC. The chain combines TRBV9 with TRBJ2-1; 14 nucleotides match TRBD2. With 3 bases clipped from V and 10 bases from J, the junction kept 3 bases outside the gene matches. Germline-derived CDR1 and CDR2 are SGDLS and YYNGEE. CDR3 length equals 14 residues. The variable domain in full, with the rest retrieved from reference TRBV9 and TRBJ2-1, is DSGVTQTPKHLITATGQRVTLRCSPRSGDLSVYWYQQSLDQGLQFLIQYYNGEERAKGNILERFSAQQFPDLHSELNLSSLELGDSALYFCASSGLAGGGEQFFGPGTRLTVL.

V and J are TRBV6-1 and TRBJ1-4; TRBD1 agrees at 11 bases. J lost 7 bases, V lost 5 bases, and 6 bases had no gene match. CDR1 is MNHNS and CDR2 is SASEGT in the germline V gene. There are 15 residues in the CDR3. CDR3 region: CASSNGQGAVEKLFF. DNA of the CDR3: TGTGCCAGCAGTAATGGACAGGGGGCAGTTGAAAAACTGTTTTTT.

The genes are TRBV30 and TRBJ1-6; no clear D gene. The ends were cut back, 6 bases at V and 4 bases at J, with 16 bases in the middle. The germline CDR1 and CDR2 sequences are GTSNPN and SVGIG (reference sequence). There are 15 residues in the CDR3. The CDR3 reads CACAQSAAYNSPLHF. CDR3 nucleotides: TGTGCCTGCGCACAATCGGCGGCTTATAATTCACCCCTCCACTTT.